This TCR beta chain is drawn from a study of blood T cell repertoires in COVID-19. At the level of the study: Material from acute and convalescent COVID-19 was sourced from the United States, Italy and Spain. PBMCs, B-cell-depleted T cells, or T cells were the source of the cDNA or gDNA that made up the material.

Per the original data handling: How many nucleated cells were present was estimated from reference gene primer amplification. Some clones are missing from TCRdb's copy, which holds only in-frame ones; the method was immunoSEQ multiplex PCR. V, J and clone size are those of that table, while D and trimming were read from the DNA. The table lists just over 250,000 clones, about 88% of them singletons, with approximately 3.7% in the top ten. CDR3 length equals 14 residues. V dropped 6 bases and J dropped 0 bases, with 12 bases sitting between them. CDR1 is LNHDA, CDR2 SQIVND, per germline (reference sequence).

The sequence was obtained from a man aged 55 to 70 who had recovered from COVID-19. The chain links TRBV19 to TRBJ2-7; a weak D match, TRBD2 (6 bases). Input material: peripheral blood. For the CDR3, the DNA is TGTGCCAGTAGGTCCAGCGGGCTCTCCTACGAGCAGTACTTC. It specifies CASRSSGLSYEQYF.